In this sample, the clone carrying this T cell receptor (beta chain) turned up a few times. Its antigen is unidentified. It was with 32 V and 13 J primers that multiplex PCR amplified TCR beta CDR3. Each CDR3 protein is one row after TCRdb ran MiXCR on the multiplex PCR reads. In the table there are 10,000 to 15,000 distinct CDR3 sequences, about 20% of which are singletons. This sample is part of a study of immune heterogeneity within non-small cell lung tumors. Whole-study results and caveats: Each patient's tumor sites shared recurring identical dominant CDR3 beta clonotypes, and individual sites also carried their own high-frequency clones.

Each sample used 600 ng of genomic DNA from bulk tumor tissue. Widely spaced biopsies, several per primary tumor, were obtained at surgery. Each patient presented with untreated, newly diagnosed non-small cell lung cancer and received curative surgery. Trimming took off 7 bases at V and 3 bases at J, with 12 bases between the two ends. This CDR3 spans 13 amino acids. CDR1 and CDR2 from the germline V gene are SGHTA and FQGNSA. The V gene is TRBV7-2, the J gene TRBJ2-5, with D uncertain. This clonotype originated in a man in his 60s with non-small cell lung cancer. The material sequenced was lung tumor tissue. CDR3 region: CASTTYLEETQYF. CDR3 in DNA: TGTGCCAGCACCACCTACTTAGAAGAGACCCAGTACTTC.